The present entry profiles one TCR beta chain with its context. Its target antigen remains unknown. Base qualities are not recorded, but no much larger clone differs from it by a single base. The donors were some 39 Caucasian individuals from Russia, aged roughly 6 to 95 years, who were systemically healthy. Each donor gave ten milliliters of peripheral blood, collected into EDTA-treated Vacutainer tubes. Ficoll-Paque density-gradient centrifugation was used to isolate PBMCs, with at least 6 million per sample. Trizol reagent was used to extract total RNA from the PBMCs, yielding at least 5.5 micrograms per sample. For every donor, flow cytometry on a PBMC aliquot measured the percentage of naive CD45RAhigh/CD27high T cells. Libraries were made using 5' RACE. The data were produced on an Illumina HiSeq 2500. A second about 7 to 11 cycle PCR used a sample-barcoded 5' primer and a J-beta primer mix. A unique molecular identifier was introduced onto each TCR beta cDNA molecule by a template-switch 5' adaptor carrying 12 random nucleotides. Each sample yielded at least 3 million CDR3-containing paired-end reads. All of the RNA was converted into first-strand cDNA using the Mint cDNA synthesis kit, with a TRBC-specific oligonucleotide serving as the primer. Following uracil-DNA glycosylase treatment, all cDNA underwent a first 18-cycle PCR with the universal primers M1SS and BC2_uni_R. The published analysis was carried out like this. Each sample was normalized by randomly selecting 1 million high-quality reads, each carrying a distinct molecular identifier. Instead of being binned into consensus sequences, reads with shared molecular identifiers were discarded. MiTCR, run with a Q25 quality threshold and the strictest error-elimination algorithm, handled CDR3 identification, clonotype clustering and error correction. Lower-bound total TCR beta diversity was estimated with a nonparametric unseen species model using Euler transformation. TCRdb's own reprocessing of the public reads used fastp at Q25 and MiXCR and kept productive beta chains. Entries that share a CDR3 protein sequence are merged under the most common genes and DNA. The V and J calls and clone size are TCRdb's, not the authors'. Present in this sample are about a million distinct CDR3 sequences, around 46% of which were seen just once. The ten top clones hold 13% of the sample.

The data originate from a study of blood T cells in healthy people across ages (dated by TCRdb to about 2015). The study in broad terms: Template switching captured roughly one uniquely barcoded TCR beta cDNA molecule per two T cells in model experiments. To track age-related changes in TCR beta repertoire diversity, the study relied on deep sequencing normalized with unique cDNA molecular identifiers. The donors were divided into four age groups: young (average around 16 years), middle-aged (around 37), aged (approximately 62) and long-lived (82). Donors of different ages were randomly distributed across sequencing lanes to avoid experimental bias. For two donors (one aged 18 to 30 and one aged 80 or older), the study analyzed two additional independent replicas of 1 million unique cDNA reads from the same blood draw. General findings and caveats noted by the study authors: The long-lived group showed more naive CD4+ T cells, fewer expanded clones and increased TCR diversity than the aged group, suggesting age selection. Because profiling used bulk unsorted PBMCs, naive and antigen-experienced compartments could not be compared conclusively. Because donor CMV infection status was unknown, age-related changes in expanded clonotypes were potentially confounded. Total diversity estimates from one million sequenced T cells were considered lower bounds and underestimates. As age increased, observed TCR beta diversity per million T cells dropped in a roughly linear way, and a significant reduction was already evident by age roughly 40. A strong correlation was found between observed TCR beta diversity and the percentage of naive T cells measured by flow cytometry.

CDR1 and CDR2 were assigned from the germline V gene as SQVTM and ANQGSEA. The junction shows trimming of 4 bases on V and 4 bases on J, and the gene matches do not reach 2 bases of it. There are 13 amino acids in the CDR3, from cysteine to phenylalanine inclusive. The sequence is cut down to CDR3 DNA, 39 bases in frame from base 1. The chain links TRBV29-1 with TRBJ2-5; 11 middle bases align to TRBD2. Sequenced material: blood. The receptor was derived from a man aged 25 to 40 in good health. The CDR3 reads CSVVTSGGETQYF. The nucleotide sequence is given as TGCAGCGTTGTAACTAGCGGGGGAGAGACCCAGTACTTC. Reference TRBV29-1 and TRBJ2-5 proteins supply the regions before and after the CDR3; the full variable domain is: SAVISQKPSRDICQRGTSLTIQCQVDSQVTMMFWYRQQPGQSLTLIATANQGSEATYESGFVIDKFPISRPNLTFSTLTVSNMSPEDSSIYLCSVVTSGGETQYFGPGTRLLVL.